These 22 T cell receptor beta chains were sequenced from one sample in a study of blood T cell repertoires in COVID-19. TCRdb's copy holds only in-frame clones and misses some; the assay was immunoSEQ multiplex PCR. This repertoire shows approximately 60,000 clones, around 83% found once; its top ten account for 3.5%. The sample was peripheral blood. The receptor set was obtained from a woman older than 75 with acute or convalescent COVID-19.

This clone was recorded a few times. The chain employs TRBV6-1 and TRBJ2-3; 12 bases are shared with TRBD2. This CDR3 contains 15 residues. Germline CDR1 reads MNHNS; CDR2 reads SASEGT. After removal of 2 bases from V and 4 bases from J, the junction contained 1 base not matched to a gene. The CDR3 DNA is TGTGCCAGCAGTGAACTAGCGGGAGGGCCAGATACGCAGTATTTT. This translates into CASSELAGGPDTQYF.

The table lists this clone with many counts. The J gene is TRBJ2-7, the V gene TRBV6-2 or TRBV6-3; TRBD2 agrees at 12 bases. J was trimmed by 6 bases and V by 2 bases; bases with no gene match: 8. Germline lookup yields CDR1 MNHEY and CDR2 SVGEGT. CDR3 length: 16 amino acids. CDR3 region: CASSYPPSGGAGEQYF. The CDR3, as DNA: TGTGCCAGCAGTTACCCCCCTAGCGGGGGGGCCGGCGAGCAGTACTTC.

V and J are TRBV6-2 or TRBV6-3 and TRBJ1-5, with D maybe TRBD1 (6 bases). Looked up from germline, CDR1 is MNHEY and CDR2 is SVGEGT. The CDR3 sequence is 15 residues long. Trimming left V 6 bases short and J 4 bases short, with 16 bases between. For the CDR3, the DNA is TGTGCCAGCAGCCACTCCAGGGGAGTTAATCAGCCCCAGCATTTT. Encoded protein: CASSHSRGVNQPQHF.

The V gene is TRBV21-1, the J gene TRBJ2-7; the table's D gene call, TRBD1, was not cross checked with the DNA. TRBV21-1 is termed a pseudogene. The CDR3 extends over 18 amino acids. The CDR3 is CASSIGPLRTHKRYEQYF. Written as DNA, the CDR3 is TGTGCCAGCAGCATCGGGCCCCTTCGGACACATAAACGCTACGAGCAGTACTTC.

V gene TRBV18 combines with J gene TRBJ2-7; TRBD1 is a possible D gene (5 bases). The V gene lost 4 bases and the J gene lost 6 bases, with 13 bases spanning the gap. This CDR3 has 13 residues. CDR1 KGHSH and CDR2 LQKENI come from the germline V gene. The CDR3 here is CASSLTLGVEQYF. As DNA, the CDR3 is TGTGCCAGCTCACTAACCTTAGGGGTCGAGCAGTACTTC.

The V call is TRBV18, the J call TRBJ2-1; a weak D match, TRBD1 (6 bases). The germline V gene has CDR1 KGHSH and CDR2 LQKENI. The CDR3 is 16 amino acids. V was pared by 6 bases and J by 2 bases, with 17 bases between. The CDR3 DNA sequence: TGTGCCAGCTCCATCTTCTCGGACAGCCCCTACAATGAGCAGTTCTTC. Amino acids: CASSIFSDSPYNEQFF.

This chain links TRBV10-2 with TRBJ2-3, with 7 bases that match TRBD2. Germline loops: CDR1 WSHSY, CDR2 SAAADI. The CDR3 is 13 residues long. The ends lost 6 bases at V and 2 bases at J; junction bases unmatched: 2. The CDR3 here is CASRTSSTDTQYF. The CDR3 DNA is TGCGCCAGCAGGACTAGCTCCACAGATACGCAGTATTTT.

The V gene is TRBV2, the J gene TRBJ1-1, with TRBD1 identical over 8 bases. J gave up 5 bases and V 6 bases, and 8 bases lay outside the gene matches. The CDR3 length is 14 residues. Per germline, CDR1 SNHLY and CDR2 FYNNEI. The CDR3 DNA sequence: TGTGCCAGCAGGGCCGACAGGGGTTGGACTGAAGCTTTCTTT. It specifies CASRADRGWTEAFF.

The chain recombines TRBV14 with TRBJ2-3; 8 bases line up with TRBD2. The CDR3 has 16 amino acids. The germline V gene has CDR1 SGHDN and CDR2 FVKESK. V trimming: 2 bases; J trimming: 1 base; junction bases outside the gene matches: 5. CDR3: CASSQRLAGRTDTQYF. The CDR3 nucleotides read TGTGCCAGCAGCCAACGGCTAGCGGGCCGCACAGATACGCAGTATTTT. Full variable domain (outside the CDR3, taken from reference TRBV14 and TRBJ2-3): EAGVTQFPSHSVIEKGQTVTLRCDPISGHDNLYWYRRVMGKEIKFLLHFVKESKQDESGMPNNRFLAERTGGTYSTLKVQPAELEDSGVYFCASSQRLAGRTDTQYFGPGTRLTVL.

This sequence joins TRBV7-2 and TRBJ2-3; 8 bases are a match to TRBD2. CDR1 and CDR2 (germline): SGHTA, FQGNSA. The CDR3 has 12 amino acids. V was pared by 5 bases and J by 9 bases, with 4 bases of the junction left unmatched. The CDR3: CASSKTSGTQYF. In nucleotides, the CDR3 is TGTGCCAGCAGCAAAACTAGCGGAACGCAGTATTTT.

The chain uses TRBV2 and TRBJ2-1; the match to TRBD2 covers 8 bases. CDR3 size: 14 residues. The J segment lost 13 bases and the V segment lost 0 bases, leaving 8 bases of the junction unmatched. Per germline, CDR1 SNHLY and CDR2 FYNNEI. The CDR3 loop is CASSEARRLAYQFF. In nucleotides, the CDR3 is TGTGCCAGCAGTGAAGCTAGGAGACTAGCGTATCAGTTCTTC. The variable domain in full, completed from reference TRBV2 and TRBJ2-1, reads EPEVTQTPSHQVTQMGQEVILRCVPISNHLYFYWYRQILGQKVEFLVSFYNNEISEKSEIFDDQFSVERPDGSNFTLKIRSTKLEDSAMYFCASSEARRLAYQFFGPGTRLTVL.

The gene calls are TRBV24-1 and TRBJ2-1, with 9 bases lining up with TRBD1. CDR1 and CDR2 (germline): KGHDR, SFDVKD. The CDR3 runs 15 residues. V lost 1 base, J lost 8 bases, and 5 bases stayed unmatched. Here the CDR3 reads CATSDFNRGRDEQFF. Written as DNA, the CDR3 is TGTGCCACCAGTGATTTCAACAGGGGGCGCGATGAGCAGTTCTTC.

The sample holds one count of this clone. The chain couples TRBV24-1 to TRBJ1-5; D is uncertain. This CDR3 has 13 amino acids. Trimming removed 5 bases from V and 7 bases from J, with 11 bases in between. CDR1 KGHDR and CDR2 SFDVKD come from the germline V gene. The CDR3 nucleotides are TGTGCCACCAGTGCTTCCGGGTGGCAGCCCCAGCATTTT. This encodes CATSASGWQPQHF.

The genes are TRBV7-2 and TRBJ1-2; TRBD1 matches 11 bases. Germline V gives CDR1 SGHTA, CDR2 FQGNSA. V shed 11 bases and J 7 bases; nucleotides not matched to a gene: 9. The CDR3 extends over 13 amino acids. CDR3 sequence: CAGRDRGDRGYTF. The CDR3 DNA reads TGTGCCGGTCGGGACAGGGGGGATCGTGGCTACACCTTC.

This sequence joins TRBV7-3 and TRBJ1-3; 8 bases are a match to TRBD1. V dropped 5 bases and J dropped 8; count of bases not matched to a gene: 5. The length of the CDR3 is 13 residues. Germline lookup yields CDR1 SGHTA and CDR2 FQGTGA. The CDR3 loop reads CASSRDRGHTIYF. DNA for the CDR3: TGTGCCAGCAGCCGCGACAGGGGCCACACCATATATTTT.

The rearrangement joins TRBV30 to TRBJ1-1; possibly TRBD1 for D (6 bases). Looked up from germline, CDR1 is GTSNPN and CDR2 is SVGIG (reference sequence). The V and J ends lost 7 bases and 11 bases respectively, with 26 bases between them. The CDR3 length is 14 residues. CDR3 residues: CAYQEPQGRGRAFF. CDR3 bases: TGTGCCTACCAAGAACCCCAGGGGCGCGGTCGGGCTTTCTTT.

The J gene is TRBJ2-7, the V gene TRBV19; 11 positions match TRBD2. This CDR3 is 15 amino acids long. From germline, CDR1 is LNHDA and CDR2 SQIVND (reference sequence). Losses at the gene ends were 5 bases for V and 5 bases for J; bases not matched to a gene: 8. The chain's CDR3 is CASSLSGGAGHEQYF. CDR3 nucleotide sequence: TGTGCCAGTAGTCTTAGCGGGGGGGCCGGCCACGAGCAGTACTTC. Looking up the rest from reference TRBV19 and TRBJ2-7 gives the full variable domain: DGGITQSPKYLFRKEGQNVTLSCEQNLNHDAMYWYRQDPGQGLRLIYYSQIVNDFQKGDIAEGYSVSREKKESFPLTVTSAQKNPTAFYLCASSLSGGAGHEQYFGPGTRLTVT.

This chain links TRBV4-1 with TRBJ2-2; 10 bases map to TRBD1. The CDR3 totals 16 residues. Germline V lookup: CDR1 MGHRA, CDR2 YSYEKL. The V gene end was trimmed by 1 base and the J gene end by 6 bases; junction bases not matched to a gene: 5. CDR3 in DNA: TGCGCCAGCAGCCAAGTTCCAGGACAGGGGGCCGGGGAGCTGTTTTTT. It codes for CASSQVPGQGAGELFF.

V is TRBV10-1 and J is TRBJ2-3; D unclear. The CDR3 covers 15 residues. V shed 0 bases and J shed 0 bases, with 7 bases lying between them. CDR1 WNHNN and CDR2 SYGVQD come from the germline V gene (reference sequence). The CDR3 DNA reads TGCGCCAGCAGTGAGTCTCCCTCTAGCACAGATACGCAGTATTTT. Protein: CASSESPSSTDTQYF.

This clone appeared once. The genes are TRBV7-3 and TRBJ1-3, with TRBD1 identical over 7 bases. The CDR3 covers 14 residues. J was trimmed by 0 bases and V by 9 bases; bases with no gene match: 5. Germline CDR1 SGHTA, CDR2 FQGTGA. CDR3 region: CASSTGPSGNTIYF. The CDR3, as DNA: TGTGCCAGTTCGACAGGGCCCTCTGGAAACACCATATATTTT.

CDR3 DNA: TGTGCCAGTAGTCCCAGGGGTACGGCTAATGAAAAACTGTTTTTT. It encodes CASSPRGTANEKLFF. This sequence joins TRBV19 and TRBJ1-4; weak D call: TRBD1 (6 bases). Germline lookup yields CDR1 LNHDA and CDR2 SQIVND (reference sequence). With 5 bases removed from V and 3 bases from J, the gap between germline ends came to 13 bases. The CDR3 is 15 residues long. Full variable domain (rest looked up from reference TRBV19 and TRBJ1-4): DGGITQSPKYLFRKEGQNVTLSCEQNLNHDAMYWYRQDPGQGLRLIYYSQIVNDFQKGDIAEGYSVSREKKESFPLTVTSAQKNPTAFYLCASSPRGTANEKLFFGSGTQLSVL.

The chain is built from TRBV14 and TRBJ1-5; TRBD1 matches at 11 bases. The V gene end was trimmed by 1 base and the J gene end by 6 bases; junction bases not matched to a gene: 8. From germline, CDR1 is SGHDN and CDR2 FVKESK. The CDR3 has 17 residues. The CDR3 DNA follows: TGTGCCAGCAGCCAAGGGGGTTGGACAGGGGGCAGTCAGCCCCAGCATTTT. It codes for CASSQGGWTGGSQPQHF. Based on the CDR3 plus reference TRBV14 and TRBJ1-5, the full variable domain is EAGVTQFPSHSVIEKGQTVTLRCDPISGHDNLYWYRRVMGKEIKFLLHFVKESKQDESGMPNNRFLAERTGGTYSTLKVQPAELEDSGVYFCASSQGGWTGGSQPQHFGDGTRLSIL.